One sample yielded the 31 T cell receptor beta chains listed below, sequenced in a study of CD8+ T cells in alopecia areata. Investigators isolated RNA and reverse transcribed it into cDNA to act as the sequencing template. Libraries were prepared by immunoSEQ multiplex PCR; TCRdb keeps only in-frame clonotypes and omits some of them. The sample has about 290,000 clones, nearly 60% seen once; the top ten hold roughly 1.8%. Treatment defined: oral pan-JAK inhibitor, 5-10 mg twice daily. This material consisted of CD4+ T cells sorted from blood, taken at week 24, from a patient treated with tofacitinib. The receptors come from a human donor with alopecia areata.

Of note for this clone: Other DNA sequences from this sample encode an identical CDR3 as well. CDR3 loop: CASSQGTGLNTEAFF. Written as DNA, the CDR3 is TGCGCCAGCAGCCAAGGGACAGGTTTGAACACTGAAGCTTTCTTT. This sequence joins TRBV4-3 and TRBJ1-1, with TRBD1 matching 7 bases. The CDR3 loop spans 15 amino acids. Looked up from germline, CDR1 is LGHNA and CDR2 is YSLEER. V lost 1 base to trimming and J lost 0 bases; unmatched junction nucleotides: 2.

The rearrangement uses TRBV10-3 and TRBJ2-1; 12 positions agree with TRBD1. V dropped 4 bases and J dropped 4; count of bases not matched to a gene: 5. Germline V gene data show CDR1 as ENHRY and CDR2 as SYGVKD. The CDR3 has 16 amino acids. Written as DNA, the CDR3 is TGTGCCATCAGTGGGGGACAGGGGGCGAAATACAATGAGCAGTTCTTC. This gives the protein CAISGGQGAKYNEQFF.

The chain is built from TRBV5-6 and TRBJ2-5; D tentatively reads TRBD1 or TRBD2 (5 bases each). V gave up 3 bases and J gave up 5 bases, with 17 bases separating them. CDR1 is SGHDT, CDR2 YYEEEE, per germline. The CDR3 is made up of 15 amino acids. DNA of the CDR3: TGTGCCAGCAGCTCCGGGATGGGGCGTGGGGAGACCCAGTACTTC. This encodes CASSSGMGRGETQYF.

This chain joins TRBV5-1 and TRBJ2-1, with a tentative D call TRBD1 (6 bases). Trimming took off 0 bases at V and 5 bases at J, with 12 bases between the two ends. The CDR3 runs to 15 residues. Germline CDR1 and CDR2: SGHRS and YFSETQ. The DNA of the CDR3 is TGCGCCAGCAGCTTGGCTGGGGGCGCAGACAATGAGCAGTTCTTC. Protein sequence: CASSLAGGADNEQFF.

Written as DNA, the CDR3 is TGTGCCAGCAGCGTACGGGGAAGCGACAATTCACCCCTCCACTTT. It specifies CASSVRGSDNSPLHF. The rearrangement links TRBV9 to TRBJ1-6; D remains unclear. This CDR3 contains 15 residues. CDR1 SGDLS and CDR2 YYNGEE come from the germline V gene. V was trimmed by 1 base and J by 7 bases, leaving 12 bases between them. The variable domain in full, completed from reference TRBV9 and TRBJ1-6, reads DSGVTQTPKHLITATGQRVTLRCSPRSGDLSVYWYQQSLDQGLQFLIQYYNGEERAKGNILERFSAQQFPDLHSELNLSSLELGDSALYFCASSVRGSDNSPLHFGNGTRLTVT.

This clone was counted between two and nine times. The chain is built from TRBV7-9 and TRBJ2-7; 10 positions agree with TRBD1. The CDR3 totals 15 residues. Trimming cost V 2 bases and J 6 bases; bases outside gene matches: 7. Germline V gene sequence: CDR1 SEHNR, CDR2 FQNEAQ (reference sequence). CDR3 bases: TGTGCCAGCAGCTTATACCGGGACAGGGGTATCGAGCAGTACTTC. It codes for CASSLYRDRGIEQYF.

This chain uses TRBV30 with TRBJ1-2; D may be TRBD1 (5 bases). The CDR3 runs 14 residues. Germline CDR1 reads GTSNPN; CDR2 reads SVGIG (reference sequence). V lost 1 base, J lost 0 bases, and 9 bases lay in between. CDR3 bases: TGTGCCTGGAGTGGGGGGATAGCTAACTATGGCTACACCTTC. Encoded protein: CAWSGGIANYGYTF.

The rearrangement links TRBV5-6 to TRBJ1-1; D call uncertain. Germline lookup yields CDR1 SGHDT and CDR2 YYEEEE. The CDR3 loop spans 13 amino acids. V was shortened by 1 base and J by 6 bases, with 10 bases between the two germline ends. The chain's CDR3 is CASSLMGRAEAFF. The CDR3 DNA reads TGTGCCAGCAGCTTGATGGGGAGAGCTGAAGCTTTCTTT.

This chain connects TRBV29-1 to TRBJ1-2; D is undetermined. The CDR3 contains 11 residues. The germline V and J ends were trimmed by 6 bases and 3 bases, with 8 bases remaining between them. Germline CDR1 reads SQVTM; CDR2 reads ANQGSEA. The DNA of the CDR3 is TGCAGCGTAACGCGAGACTATGGCTACACCTTC. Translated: CSVTRDYGYTF.

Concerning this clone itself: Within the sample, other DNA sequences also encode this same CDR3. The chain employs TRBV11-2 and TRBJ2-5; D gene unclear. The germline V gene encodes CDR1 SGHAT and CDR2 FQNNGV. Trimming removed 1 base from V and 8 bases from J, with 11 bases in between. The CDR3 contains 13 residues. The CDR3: CASSLGLKETQYF. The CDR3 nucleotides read TGTGCCAGCAGCTTAGGTTTAAAGGAAACCCAGTACTTC.

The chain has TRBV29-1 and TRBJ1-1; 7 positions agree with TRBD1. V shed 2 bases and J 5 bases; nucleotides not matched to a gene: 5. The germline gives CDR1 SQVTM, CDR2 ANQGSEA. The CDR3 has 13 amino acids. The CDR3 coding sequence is TGCAGCGTTGAACGGGGACAGAGTACTGAAGCTTTCTTT. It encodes CSVERGQSTEAFF.

CDR3 sequence: CASSQGRTENQPQHF. The CDR3 DNA sequence: TGCGCCAGCAGCCAAGGTCGGACAGAGAATCAGCCCCAGCATTTT. The V gene is TRBV4-3, the J gene TRBJ1-5; a weak D match, TRBD1 (6 bases). Germline V gene sequence: CDR1 LGHNA, CDR2 YSLEER. The ends were cut back, 1 base at V and 4 bases at J, with 11 bases in the middle. This CDR3 spans 15 amino acids.

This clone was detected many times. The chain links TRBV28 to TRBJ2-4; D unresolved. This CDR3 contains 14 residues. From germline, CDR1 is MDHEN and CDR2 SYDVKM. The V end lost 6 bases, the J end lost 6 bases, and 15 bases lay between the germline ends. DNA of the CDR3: TGTGCCAGCAGCCCCGGATCTTTGGGAAACATTCAGTACTTC. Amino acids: CASSPGSLGNIQYF.

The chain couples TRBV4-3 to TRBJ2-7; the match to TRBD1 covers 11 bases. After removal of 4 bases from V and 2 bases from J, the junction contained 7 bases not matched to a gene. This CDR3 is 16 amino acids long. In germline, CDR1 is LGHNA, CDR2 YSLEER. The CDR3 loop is CASSRGPGQGAYEQYF. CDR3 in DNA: TGCGCCAGCAGCCGAGGGCCGGGACAGGGGGCCTACGAGCAGTACTTC.

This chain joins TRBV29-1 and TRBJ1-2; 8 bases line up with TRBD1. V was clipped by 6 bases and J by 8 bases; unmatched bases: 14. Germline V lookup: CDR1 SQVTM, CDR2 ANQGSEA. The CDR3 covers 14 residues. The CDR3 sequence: CSVGDRFQLRGYTF. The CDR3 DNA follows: TGCAGCGTGGGGGACAGGTTTCAACTACGGGGCTACACCTTC.

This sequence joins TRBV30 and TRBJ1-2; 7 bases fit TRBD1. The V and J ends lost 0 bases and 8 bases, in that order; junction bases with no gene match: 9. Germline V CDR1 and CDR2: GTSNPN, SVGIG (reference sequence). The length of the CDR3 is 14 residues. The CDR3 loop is CAWSVFTGEKGYTF. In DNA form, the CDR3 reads TGTGCCTGGAGTGTTTTCACAGGGGAGAAGGGCTACACCTTC.

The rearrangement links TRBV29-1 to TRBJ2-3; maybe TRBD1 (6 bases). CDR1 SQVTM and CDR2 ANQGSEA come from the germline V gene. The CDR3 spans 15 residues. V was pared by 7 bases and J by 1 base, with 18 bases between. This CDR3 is CSAGDPGHGTDTQYF. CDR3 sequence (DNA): TGCAGCGCCGGGGACCCGGGACATGGCACAGATACGCAGTATTTT.

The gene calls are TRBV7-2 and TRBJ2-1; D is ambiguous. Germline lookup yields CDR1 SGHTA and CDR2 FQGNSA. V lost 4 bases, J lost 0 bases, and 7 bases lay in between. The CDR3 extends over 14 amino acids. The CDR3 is CASSSRSSYNEQFF. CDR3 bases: TGTGCCAGCAGCTCCAGAAGCTCCTACAATGAGCAGTTCTTC.

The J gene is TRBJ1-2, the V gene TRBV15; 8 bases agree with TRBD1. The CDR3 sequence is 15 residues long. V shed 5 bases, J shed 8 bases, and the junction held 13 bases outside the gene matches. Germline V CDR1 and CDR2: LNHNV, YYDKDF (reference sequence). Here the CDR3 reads CATSPRGGQGVGYTF. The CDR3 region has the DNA TGTGCCACCAGCCCGAGAGGCGGACAGGGCGTCGGCTACACCTTC.

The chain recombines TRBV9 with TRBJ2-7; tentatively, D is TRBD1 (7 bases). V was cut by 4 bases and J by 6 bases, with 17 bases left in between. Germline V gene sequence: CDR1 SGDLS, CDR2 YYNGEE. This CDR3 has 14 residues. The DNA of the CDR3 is TGTGCCAGCAGCCCGGACCACAGGGGAGGCGAGCAGTACTTC. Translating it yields CASSPDHRGGEQYF.

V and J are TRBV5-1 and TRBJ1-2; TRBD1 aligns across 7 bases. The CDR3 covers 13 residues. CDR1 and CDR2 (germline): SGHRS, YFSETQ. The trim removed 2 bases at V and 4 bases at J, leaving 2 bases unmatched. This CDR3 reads CASSFTGAYGYTF. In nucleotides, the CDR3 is TGCGCCAGCAGCTTCACAGGGGCCTATGGCTACACCTTC.

CDR3 coding DNA: TGTGCCAGCACAGGGGCTAGCGGCACCACAGATACGCAGTATTTT. This translates into CASTGASGTTDTQYF. The chain uses TRBV9 and TRBJ2-3; D possibly corresponds to TRBD2 (7 bases). Trimming took off 6 bases at V and 2 bases at J, with 16 bases between the two ends. Germline V CDR1 and CDR2: SGDLS, YYNGEE. The length of the CDR3 is 15 residues.

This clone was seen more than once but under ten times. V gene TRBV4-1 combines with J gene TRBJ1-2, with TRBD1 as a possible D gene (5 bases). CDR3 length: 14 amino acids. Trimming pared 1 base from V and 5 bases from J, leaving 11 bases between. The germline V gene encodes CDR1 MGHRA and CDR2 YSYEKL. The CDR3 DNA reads TGCGCCAGCAGCCAAGCAGACAGCTATTATGGCTACACCTTC. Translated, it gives CASSQADSYYGYTF.

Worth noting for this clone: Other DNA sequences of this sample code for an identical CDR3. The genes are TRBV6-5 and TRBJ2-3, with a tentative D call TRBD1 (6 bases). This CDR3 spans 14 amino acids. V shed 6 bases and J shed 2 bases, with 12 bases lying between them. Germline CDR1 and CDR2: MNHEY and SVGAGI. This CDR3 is CASRPGTSTDTQYF. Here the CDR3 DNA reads TGTGCCAGCAGACCTGGGACATCCACAGATACGCAGTATTTT.

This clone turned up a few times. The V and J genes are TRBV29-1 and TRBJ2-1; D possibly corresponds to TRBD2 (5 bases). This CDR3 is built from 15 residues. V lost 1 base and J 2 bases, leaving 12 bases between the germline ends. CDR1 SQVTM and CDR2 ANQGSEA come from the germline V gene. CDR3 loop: CSVEGGPPPYNEQFF. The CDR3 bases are TGCAGCGTTGAAGGCGGGCCCCCGCCCTACAATGAGCAGTTCTTC.

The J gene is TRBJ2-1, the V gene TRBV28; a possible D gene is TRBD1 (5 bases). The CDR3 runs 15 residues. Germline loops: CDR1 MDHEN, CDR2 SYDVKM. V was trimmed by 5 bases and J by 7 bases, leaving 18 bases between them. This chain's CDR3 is CASSPFQGGRNEQFF. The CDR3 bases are TGTGCCAGCAGTCCTTTTCAGGGTGGTAGGAATGAGCAGTTCTTC.

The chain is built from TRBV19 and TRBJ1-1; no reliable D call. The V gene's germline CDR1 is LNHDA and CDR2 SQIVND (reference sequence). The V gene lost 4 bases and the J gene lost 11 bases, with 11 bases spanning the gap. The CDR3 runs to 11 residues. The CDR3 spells CASSTALAAFF. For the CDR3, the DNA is TGTGCCAGTAGTACTGCCCTGGCGGCTTTCTTT.

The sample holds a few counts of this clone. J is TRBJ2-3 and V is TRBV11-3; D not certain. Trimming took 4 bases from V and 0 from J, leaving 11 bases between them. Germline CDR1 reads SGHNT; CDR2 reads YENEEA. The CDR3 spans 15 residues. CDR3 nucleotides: TGTGCCAGCAGCTCCCTGGGAAGTAGCACAGATACGCAGTATTTT. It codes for CASSSLGSSTDTQYF.

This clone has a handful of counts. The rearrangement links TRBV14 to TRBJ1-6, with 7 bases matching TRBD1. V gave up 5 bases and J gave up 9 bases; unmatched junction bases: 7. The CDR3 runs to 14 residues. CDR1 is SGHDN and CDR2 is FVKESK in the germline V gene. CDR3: CASSLPGQPSPLHF. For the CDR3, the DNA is TGTGCCAGCAGCTTACCGGGACAGCCTTCACCCCTCCACTTT.

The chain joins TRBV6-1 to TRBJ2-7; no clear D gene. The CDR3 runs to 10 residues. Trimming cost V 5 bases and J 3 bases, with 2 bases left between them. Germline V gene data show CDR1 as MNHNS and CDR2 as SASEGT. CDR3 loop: CASSLYEQYF. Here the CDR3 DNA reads TGTGCCAGCAGTCTCTACGAGCAGTACTTC.

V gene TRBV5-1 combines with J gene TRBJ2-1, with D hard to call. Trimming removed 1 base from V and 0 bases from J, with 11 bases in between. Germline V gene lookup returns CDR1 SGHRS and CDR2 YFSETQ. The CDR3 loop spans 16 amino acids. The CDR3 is CASSLQGSLSYNEQFF. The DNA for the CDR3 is TGCGCCAGCAGCTTGCAAGGCAGCCTCTCCTACAATGAGCAGTTCTTC.